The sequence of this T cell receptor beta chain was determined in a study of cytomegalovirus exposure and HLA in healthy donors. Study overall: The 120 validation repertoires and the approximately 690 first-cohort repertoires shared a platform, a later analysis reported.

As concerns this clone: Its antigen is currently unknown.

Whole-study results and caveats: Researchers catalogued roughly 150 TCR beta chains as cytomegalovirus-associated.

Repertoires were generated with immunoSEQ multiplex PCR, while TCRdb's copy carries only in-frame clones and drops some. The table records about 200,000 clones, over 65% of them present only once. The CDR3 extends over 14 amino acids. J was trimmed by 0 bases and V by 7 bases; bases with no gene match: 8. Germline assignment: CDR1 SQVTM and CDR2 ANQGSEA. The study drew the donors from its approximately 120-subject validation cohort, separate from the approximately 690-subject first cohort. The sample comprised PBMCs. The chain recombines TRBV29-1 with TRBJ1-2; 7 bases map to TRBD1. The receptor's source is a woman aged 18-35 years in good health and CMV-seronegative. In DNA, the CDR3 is TGCAGCGCCTCGGGACAGCTAGCTAACTATGGCTACACCTTC. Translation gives CSASGQLANYGYTF.